The subject of this entry is one TCR beta chain. This sample was taken from a study of brain T cells in children with intractable seizures. The CDR3 consists of 13 residues. Per germline, CDR1 LNHDA and CDR2 SQIVND (reference sequence). The ends were cut back, 5 bases at V and 1 base at J, with 8 bases in the middle. The table came from immunoSEQ multiplex PCR; TCRdb's copy has only in-frame clones and leaves some out. The sample records 80,000 or so clones, more than 75% being singletons. Sequencing was limited to surgery cases with top T cell transcript signatures in brain tissue. The V gene is TRBV19, the J gene TRBJ1-1, with no clear D. Sample: peripheral blood, taken at surgery. The sequence was collected from a girl between 2 and 10 years old with Rasmussen encephalitis and intractable seizures. The CDR3 is CASSWSKNTEAFF. As DNA, the CDR3 is TGTGCCAGTAGTTGGTCCAAGAACACTGAAGCTTTCTTT.